This TCR beta chain was recovered during a study of blood T cell repertoires in COVID-19. This CDR3 spans 14 amino acids. Trimming took off 6 bases at V and 0 bases at J, with 9 bases between the two ends. From germline, CDR1 is MNHEY and CDR2 SMNVEV (reference sequence). Libraries were prepared by immunoSEQ multiplex PCR; TCRdb keeps only in-frame clonotypes and omits some of them. The sample has fewer than 350,000 clones; about 86% are singletons. Comments on this clone: The sample contains more than one DNA sequence encoding this CDR3.

Sequenced material: peripheral blood. The TCR sequence derives from a young woman who had recovered from COVID-19. This chain connects TRBV27 to TRBJ1-3, with D possibly matching TRBD1 (5 bases). The CDR3 region has the DNA TGTGCCAGCAGCCGCGGGGGCTCTGGAAACACCATATATTTT. Its translation: CASSRGGSGNTIYF.